This TCR beta chain was documented in a study of OX40 agonist ivuxolimab in advanced cancers. Comment on this clone: What it binds is unknown.

CDR1 and CDR2 from the germline V gene are SGHNT and YYREEE (reference sequence). This CDR3 region has 15 residues. Data came from immunoSEQ multiplex PCR; TCRdb stores just in-frame clones and leaves some out. The table includes around 76,000 clones, roughly 86% detected once. Study outcomes and limitations: Researchers report that CD8+ T cells had, on average, more expanded clones than CD4+. The investigators did not determine what antigen specificity the expanded peripheral T cells had. Partial responders at 0.1-3.0 mg/kg showed near-lowest clonal expansion.

This clonotype was obtained from an adult with an advanced solid tumor such as melanoma, head and neck, liver or kidney cancer. This chain uses TRBV5-4 with TRBJ2-5; TRBD2 aligns across 9 bases. The J call may be in error: the DNA end matches TRBJ2-7 better. Sequencing was performed on CD4+ or CD8+ T cells sorted from blood, taken in a trial of the OX40 agonist ivuxolimab. The CDR3 spells CASSLAGAPSYEQYF. The CDR3 region has the DNA TGTGCCAGCAGTTTAGCGGGGGCCCCCTCCTACGAGCAGTACTTC.